This T cell receptor beta chain originates from a study of OX40 agonist ivuxolimab in advanced cancers. In the study overall: Patients were given ivuxolimab, an antibody that agonizes OX40 (CD134).

The CDR3 runs to 13 residues. With V trimmed by 3 bases and J by 6 bases, 4 bases remained unmatched. Germline CDR1 reads SGHTA; CDR2 reads FQGNSA. Sequenced by immunoSEQ multiplex PCR; TCRdb stores in-frame clones only, minus some. Among fewer than 85,000 clones, 80% to 85% were seen once, and the ten largest hold about 4.1%. This clonotype originated in an adult with an advanced solid tumor such as melanoma, head and neck, liver or kidney cancer. The chain joins TRBV7-2 to TRBJ1-2; 7 bases agree with TRBD1. The source material was CD4+ or CD8+ T cells sorted from blood, sampled in a trial of the OX40 agonist ivuxolimab. The CDR3 region is CASSLRQGDGYTF. CDR3 bases: TGTGCCAGCAGCTTGAGACAGGGAGATGGCTACACCTTC.